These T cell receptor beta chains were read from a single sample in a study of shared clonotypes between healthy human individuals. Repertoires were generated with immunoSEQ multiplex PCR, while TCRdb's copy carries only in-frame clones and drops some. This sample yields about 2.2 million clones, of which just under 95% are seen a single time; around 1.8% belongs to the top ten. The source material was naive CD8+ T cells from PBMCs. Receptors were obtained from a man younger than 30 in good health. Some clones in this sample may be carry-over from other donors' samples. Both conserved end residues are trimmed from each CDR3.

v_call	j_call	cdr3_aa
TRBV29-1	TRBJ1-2	SVPYRGQPYGYT
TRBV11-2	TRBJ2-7	ASSHPGQGLSEQY
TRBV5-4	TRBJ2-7	ASSTRGTGIVHEQY
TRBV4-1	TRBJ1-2	ASSQVVGDGYT
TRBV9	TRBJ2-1	ASSVGEREMILEQF
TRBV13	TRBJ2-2	ASRRNTGELF
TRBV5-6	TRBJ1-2	ASSADRTYGYT
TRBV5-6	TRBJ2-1	ASSGDTTSFSYNEQF
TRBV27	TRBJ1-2	ASSLHAGGGYT
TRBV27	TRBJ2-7	ASSFRGGPLREQY
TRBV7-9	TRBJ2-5	ASSLALSGSILETQY
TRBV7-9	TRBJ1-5	ASSGQGANQPQH
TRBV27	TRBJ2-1	ASSLLLYNEQF
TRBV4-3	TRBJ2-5	ASSQGSGVEETQY
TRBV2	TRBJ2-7	ASSALAELYEQY
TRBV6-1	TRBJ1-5	ASSLRDSGNQPQH
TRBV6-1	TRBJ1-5	ASSEPQGAFSNQPQH
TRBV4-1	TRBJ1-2	ASSQGPLAGYT
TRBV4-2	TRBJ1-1	ASSHPTGTGSEAF
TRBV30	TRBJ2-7	AWSLRDGGAREQY
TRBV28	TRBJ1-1	ASSSGTGSTEAF
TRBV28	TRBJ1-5	ASSLRSTNQPQH
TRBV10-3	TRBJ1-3	AIKPGDLSSGNTIY
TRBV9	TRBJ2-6	ASSDRTFSGANVLT
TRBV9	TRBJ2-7	ASSGAAGGIFEQY
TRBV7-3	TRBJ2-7	ASSSLAGDQQY
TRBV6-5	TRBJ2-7	ASSYGEAYYEQY
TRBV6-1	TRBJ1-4	ASSRAAATNEKLF
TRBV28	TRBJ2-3	ASTPRASADTQY
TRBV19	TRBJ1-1	ASLGDTEAF
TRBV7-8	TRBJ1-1	ASSVSPTANTEAF
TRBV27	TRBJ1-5	ASSPFGRNQPQH
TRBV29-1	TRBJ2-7	SVEFPGLAGEPYEQY
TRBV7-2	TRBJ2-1	ASSPGLLEYEQF
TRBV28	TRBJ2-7	ASSHDSFSPFGEQY
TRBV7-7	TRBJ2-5	ASSTRDRGRETQY
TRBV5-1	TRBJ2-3	ASSSSVTDTQY
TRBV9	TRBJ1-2	ASSVGSANYGYT
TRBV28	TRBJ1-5	ASMDRENQPQH
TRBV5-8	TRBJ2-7	ASSLGQGTPYEQY
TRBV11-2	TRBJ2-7	ASSSGASGTYEQY
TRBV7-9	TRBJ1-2	ASSLALRVANYGYT
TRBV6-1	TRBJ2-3	ASSEASGISDTQY
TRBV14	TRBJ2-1	ASSQEGLAYIWDEQF
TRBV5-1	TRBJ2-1	ASATDRDEQF
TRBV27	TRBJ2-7	ASSLIGSEQY
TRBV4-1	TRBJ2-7	ASSQDSLSSYEQY
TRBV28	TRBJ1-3	ASRPRGLGNTIY
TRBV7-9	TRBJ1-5	ASSLGTDSNQPQH
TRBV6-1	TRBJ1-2	ASSSKNYGYT
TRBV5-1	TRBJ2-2	ASSLVPAENTGELF
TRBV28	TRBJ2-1	ASSLLAGGGEQF
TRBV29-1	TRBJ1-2	SATGGGAAPSDGYT